This TCR beta chain stems from a study of a mutant IDH1 vaccine in newly diagnosed glioma. Study-wide context: Standard pretreatment was either radiotherapy, temozolomide, or, for most, radiochemotherapy with temozolomide. The study held visit V12 at week 35 and visit V13 at week 47.

This sample's time point: week 35, safety follow-up. Each dose delivered 300 ug of mutant IDH1 20-mer peptide subcutaneously with imiquimod. Comments on this clone: The antigen is not known.

The CDR3 is 18 amino acids. V lost 0 bases, J lost 2 bases, and 14 bases lay in between. Germline loops: CDR1 LGHNA, CDR2 YNFKEQ. Profiled with immunoSEQ multiplex PCR; TCRdb holds only in-frame clones, not every one. The repertoire consists of about 60,000 clones, with 80% to 90% occurring once and the leading ten covering over 3.5%. The specimen comprised PBMCs, sampled from a glioma patient whose treatment included an IDH1 peptide vaccine. The clonotype was recovered from a man aged 30 to 39 with glioma. This chain joins TRBV4-2 and TRBJ1-6; the D gene is possibly TRBD1 (6 bases). The CDR3 loop reads CASSQEIQGQPYNSPLHF. The CDR3 DNA sequence: TGTGCCAGCAGCCAAGAAATCCAGGGACAACCCTATAATTCACCCCTCCACTTT.